These T cell receptor beta chains were read from a single sample in a study of cytomegalovirus exposure and HLA in healthy donors. Profiling relied on immunoSEQ multiplex PCR, and the TCRdb table lists in-frame clones only, not all of them. The sample records 130,000 or so clones, 65% to 75% being singletons. Sequenced: PBMCs. The source is a man aged 40-50 years in good health and CMV-seropositive. Each CDR3 is given with its conserved first and last residue. Size is stated for part of the rows, as once, few or many counts, or as a class when the clone is expanded.

V: TRBV5-1
J: TRBJ1-2
size: .
CDR3: CASSLGPQDRGDYGYTF

V: TRBV5-1
J: TRBJ2-7
size: .
CDR3: CASSPQLATGLPIIYEQYF

V: TRBV7-7
J: TRBJ2-2
size: once
CDR3: CASSLAEGTGELFF

V: TRBV28
J: TRBJ2-7
size: .
CDR3: CATSEGPRHYEQYF

V: TRBV28
J: TRBJ1-1
size: .
CDR3: CASSETGGVTEAFF

V: TRBV7-9
J: TRBJ2-7
size: few
CDR3: CASSSRQGSEQYF

V: TRBV13
J: TRBJ2-7
size: .
CDR3: CASSTRQGANAYEQYF

V: TRBV28
J: TRBJ1-1
size: .
CDR3: CASSFLQGMPFF

V: TRBV10-3
J: TRBJ1-2
size: .
CDR3: CAILEDFYGYTF

V: TRBV28
J: TRBJ1-2
size: .
CDR3: CASRGQGARGYTF

V: TRBV19
J: TRBJ1-5
size: .
CDR3: CASSTGGGGNQPQHF

V: TRBV5-4
J: TRBJ2-1
size: .
CDR3: CASSLTRGNEQFF

V: TRBV15
J: TRBJ1-5
size: .
CDR3: CATSVGQRNSNQPQHF

V: TRBV27
J: TRBJ2-7
size: .
CDR3: CASSKGTAYEQYF

V: TRBV28
J: TRBJ2-3
size: .
CDR3: CASPPQGANIDTQYF

V: TRBV29-1
J: TRBJ2-5
size: few
CDR3: CSGSNLAGRGGEQYF